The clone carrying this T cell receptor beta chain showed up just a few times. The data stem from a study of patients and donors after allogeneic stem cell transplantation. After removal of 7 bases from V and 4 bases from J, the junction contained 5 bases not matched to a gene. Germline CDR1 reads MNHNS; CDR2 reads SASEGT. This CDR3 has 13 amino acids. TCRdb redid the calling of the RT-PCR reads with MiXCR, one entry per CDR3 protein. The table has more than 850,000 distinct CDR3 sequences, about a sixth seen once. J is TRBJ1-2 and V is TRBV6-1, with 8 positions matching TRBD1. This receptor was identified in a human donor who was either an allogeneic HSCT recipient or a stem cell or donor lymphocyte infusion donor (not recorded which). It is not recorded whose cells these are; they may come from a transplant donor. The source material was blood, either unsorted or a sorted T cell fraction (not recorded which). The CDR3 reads CASNPGGFYGYTF. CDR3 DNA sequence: TGTGCCAGCAACCCAGGGGGCTTCTATGGCTACACCTTC.